This record looks at one TCR beta chain sequence and its context. Its antigen is still unknown. Alongside a J-beta primer mix, a sample-barcoded 5' primer served in a second PCR lasting about 7 to 11 cycles. Every sample returned 2.5 million or more CDR3-containing paired-end reads. MiXCR, applied by TCRdb to the 5' RACE reads, yields one record per CDR3 protein. The sample comprises 1,500,000 or so distinct CDR3 sequences, approximately 59% of which are singletons, and roughly 7% rests with the top ten. In germline, CDR1 is GTSNPN, CDR2 SVGIG (reference sequence). The CDR3 loop spans 15 amino acids. V dropped 2 bases and J dropped 3 bases, with 13 bases sitting between them. These data originate in a study of blood T cells in healthy people across ages. Overall study results and limits: TCR beta diversity per million T cells fell roughly linearly with age. Unsorted PBMC input precluded a conclusive naive versus antigen-experienced comparison. No one knew whether donors had CMV, which possibly confounded expanded clonotype changes.

The clonotype originates from a man aged 18 to 30 in good health. This chain connects TRBV30 to TRBJ1-4; unclear D gene. The sequenced sample was blood. CDR3 loop: CAWSTRRGPNEKLFF. The CDR3 bases are TGTGCCTGGAGTACCCGGCGAGGGCCTAATGAAAAACTGTTTTTT.